The source of this T cell receptor beta chain is a study of tumor and adjacent non-tumor tissue in lung cancer (dated by TCRdb to the late 2010s). The study in broad terms: Of the cohort, 11 to 12 patients had adenocarcinoma, 2 had squamous cell carcinoma and 1 had small cell lung cancer. Among the 15 or so patients, ages ranged from about 31 to 76 years, some ten were men and 5 were women, and disease was TNM stage I to III. Sequencing produced approximately 130 million productive TCRbeta reads in total, an average of about 3.8 million reads per sample. The study compared bulk TCRbeta repertoires between lung tumor tissue and matched distant non-tumor lung tissue from about 14 lung cancer patients. TCRbeta CDR3 sequencing was performed on under 35 paired specimens, with one tumor sample and one normal lung sample collected per patient. Findings and caveats that apply to the study as a whole: The top 100 clones accounted for a significantly larger cumulative portion of the repertoire in normal lung than in tumor tissue. Neither the sequencing platform nor unique molecular identifiers are named or mentioned anywhere in the methods. With only roughly 15 patients in the cohort, the authors noted that larger samples and more detailed clinical data are needed. TCR diversity was significantly higher in younger patients, and higher tumor TCR diversity was associated with shorter overall and disease-free survival. TCR diversity (inverse Simpson) was significantly higher in tumor than in normal lung tissue (about 400 vs 180, P = 0.0075, Mann-Whitney U test). Because peripheral blood was not sequenced, the blood TCRbeta repertoires of the lung cancer patients in the study went unexamined.

Counted from cysteine to phenylalanine, this CDR3 has 14 amino acids. Left in the record is the CDR3 DNA by itself, 42 bases read in frame from the first base. CDR1 and CDR2, looked up from the germline V gene, are SGHRS and YFSETQ. The method behind the library was multiplex PCR. TCRdb names Illumina HiSeq 2500 as the instrument used. TCRbeta libraries were constructed through three rounds of nested PCR with primers (Table S4) according to protocols modified from ARM-PCR. Before sequencing, PCR products of 200-500 bp were excised from the gel and purified with the QIAquick gel extraction kit. Concerning the study's data processing: Trimmomatic was used to clean the reads, FLASH merged the cleaned reads into complete CDR3 sequences, and MiTCR assigned the sequences to V(D)J germline segments. Clonal diversity was calculated as the inverse Simpson's index using VDJtools. In-frame sequences without a premature stop codon were defined as productive reads. The public reads were reanalyzed by TCRdb: fastp trimming at Q25, MiXCR alignment, in-frame beta chains only. Under each unique CDR3 protein, matching rows form one entry showing the most common genes and DNA. The V and J calls were not made by the authors but by TCRdb's processing. The sample records over 40,000 distinct CDR3 sequences, around three quarters of which are singletons. The ten top clones hold around 25% of the sample.

RNA was extracted from bulk unsorted tissue and checked for quality with a NanoDrop ND-1000 and an Agilent 2100. The normal lung samples consisted of distant non-tumor tissue collected more than 3 cm from the tumor edge. Newly diagnosed lung cancer patients without prior chemotherapy who had been admitted for thoracic surgery in China between August and November 2014 were enrolled as donors. Patients with previous radiotherapy or chemotherapy, or with another concurrent cancer, were excluded from the study. Surgical tissue pieces of roughly 1-2 cm3 were preserved in RNAlater solution and were kept at -80 degrees C until use. Note on this clonotype: The antigen it binds to is not known. A much larger clone differs by one base, so this may be a read error.

The TCR sequence derives from an older woman with non-small cell lung cancer. Recombination connected TRBV5-1 to TRBJ1-1, with TRBD1 as a weak D call on 6 bases. The sequencing input was distant non-tumor lung tissue. The DNA sequence is TGCGCCAGCAGCTCGGACAGCCTGAACACTGAAACTTTCTTT. Its coded protein is CASSSDSLNTETFF.